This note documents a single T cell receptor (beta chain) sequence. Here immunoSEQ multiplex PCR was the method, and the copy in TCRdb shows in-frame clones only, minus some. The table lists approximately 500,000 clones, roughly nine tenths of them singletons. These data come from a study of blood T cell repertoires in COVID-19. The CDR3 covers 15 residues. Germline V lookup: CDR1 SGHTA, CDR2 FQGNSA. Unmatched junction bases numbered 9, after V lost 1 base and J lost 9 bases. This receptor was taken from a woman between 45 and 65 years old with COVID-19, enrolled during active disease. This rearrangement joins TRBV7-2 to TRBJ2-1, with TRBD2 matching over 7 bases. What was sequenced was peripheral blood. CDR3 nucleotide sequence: TGTGCCAGCAGCTTAGGCGGGGGTGAGGCATCTGAGCAGTTCTTC. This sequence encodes CASSLGGGEASEQFF.